This T cell receptor (beta chain) was obtained from a study of shared clonotypes between healthy human individuals. Study-wide results and caveats: Donor scarcity curtailed the genetic and exposure-history diversity represented herein.

After removal of 1 base from V and 3 bases from J, the junction contained 5 bases not matched to a gene. Germline CDR1 reads MGHRA; CDR2 reads YSYEKL. There are 16 residues in the CDR3. The data were produced by immunoSEQ multiplex PCR, yet TCRdb's version contains in-frame clones alone and is incomplete. The sample carries about 460,000 clones, 75% to 80% recorded once. With respect to this clone: The antigen is undetermined.

Recent acute infections and vaccinations were absent in the healthy HIV-negative adult donors. V and J are TRBV4-1 and TRBJ2-1; TRBD1 agrees at 8 bases. The receptor's source is a woman aged 40 to 55 in good health. Some clones in this sample may be carry-over from other donors' samples. Sequenced: PBMCs. The CDR3 nucleotides read TGCGCCAGCAGCCAAGGGACAGGGAATAGCTACAATGAGCAGTTCTTC. Protein: CASSQGTGNSYNEQFF.